This TCR beta chain is drawn from a study of Ad26.COV2.S vaccination and SARS-CoV-2 variants (dated by TCRdb to the early 2020s). In the study overall: Vaccine-arm donors were drawn from COV1001, a multicentre, randomized, double-blind, placebo-controlled phase I-IIa trial of Ad26.COV2.S in healthy adults. Participants in the trial were split at random into five groups of five each, receiving low-dose or high-dose Ad26.COV2.S once or twice, or else placebo on both occasions. Ad26.COV2.S was administered intramuscularly at 5 x 10^10 or 1 x 10^11 viral particles, either as a single shot or as two shots given 56 days apart. Throughout the experiments and outcome assessment, investigators stayed blinded to trial group allocation. The specificity and breadth of SARS-CoV-2-reactive T cell receptors after Ad26.COV2.S vaccination were assessed by TCRbeta repertoire sequencing. The TCR-sequenced set comprised around 30 samples: some 20 Ad26.COV2.S vaccine recipients, 5 placebo recipients and 8 SARS-CoV-2 convalescent individuals.

The germline V gene gives CDR1 as LGHNT and CDR2 as FRNRAP. After removal of 3 bases from V and 0 bases from J, the junction retains 15 bases not matched to a gene. Taken from cysteine to phenylalanine, the CDR3 has 20 residues. This entry keeps only the CDR3 DNA: 60 bases, framed from base 1. The immunoSEQ Assay was the method used to sequence TCRbeta CDR3 regions. After extraction, genomic DNA underwent amplification by bias-controlled multiplex PCR, followed by high-throughput sequencing. The authors processed their data as follows. To quantify the absolute abundance of every unique TCRbeta CDR3 region, sequences were collapsed and filtered. Usable DNA was measured by amplifying reference genes present in all nucleated cells, and TCRbeta template counts were normalized to that usable DNA to estimate T cell fraction. Repertoire TCRs were annotated as SARS-CoV-2-specific by exact matching of V gene, CDR3 amino acid sequence and J gene to a known reactive TCR set. The reference SARS-CoV-2 TCR set was obtained from MIRA and was filtered for enrichment in COVID-19-positive ImmuneCODE repertoires, whereby public or cross-reactive TCRs were removed. Drawing on the MIRA antigens, annotated TCRs were analysed further at the level of specific ORF or position within ORF. Breadth was defined as the number of annotated unique rearrangements divided by the total number of unique productive rearrangements, and depth was defined as the summed frequency of the annotated unique rearrangements. Two-sided Wilcoxon rank-sum tests were applied when comparing TCR breadth between groups. Drawn from immuneACCESS, this table holds only the in-frame rearrangements with V and J called that TCRdb kept. Clones are partly lost; checked studies trace under half to an unresolved V gene and leave the rest unexplained. V and J calls plus clone size are reproduced from that table; the DNA served to infer D and trimming. Recorded for this sample are roughly 400,000 clones; over 75% of them occurred a single time. The ten largest account for about 1.9% of the sample.

As for this clone: Its antigen target is currently unknown. Base-call qualities are not available, and no considerably larger clone is one nucleotide away.

On the study overall, not on this receptor specifically: Substantial breadth of spike-specific CD8+ and CD4+ T cell responses was reported after vaccination. Comparing responses between vaccine doses or regimens was not something the study was powered to do. Vaccine and placebo recipients had comparable non-spike TCR breadth, which fits with the vaccine containing only spike. Higher spike-specific TCR breadth was observed in Ad26.COV2.S recipients than in placebo recipients (P = 0.0014). It was noted by the authors that total T cell responses may have been underestimated by the TCR breadth and depth analyses.

What this sample's treatment or condition label stands for: around 19 received Ad26.COV2.S at low or high dose, single or two shots; 5 received placebo; per-sample allocation not given. Repertoires of vaccine and placebo recipients were sequenced from samples taken on day 63 after the first injection. In Cohort 1b, 25 to 30 adults aged 18-55 years were enrolled at a single site in Boston, USA, between 29 July and 7 August 2020. As a vaccine, Ad26.COV2.S was a replication-incompetent adenovirus type 26 vector that expressed a prefusion-stabilized SARS-CoV-2 spike protein derived from the original Wuhan strain.

This receptor was taken from a person between 18 and 60 years old who received the Ad26.COV2.S COVID-19 vaccine or a placebo. Recombination linked TRBV12-5 to TRBJ2-7; 12 bases in the middle match TRBD2. This material consisted of peripheral blood, taken in a trial of Ad26.COV2.S vaccine versus placebo. At the DNA level, the sequence is TGTGCTAGTGGTTTCAACCTCCCGGGACTAGCGGGCCTGAGCTCCTACGAGCAGTACTTC. The encoded protein is CASGFNLPGLAGLSSYEQYF.